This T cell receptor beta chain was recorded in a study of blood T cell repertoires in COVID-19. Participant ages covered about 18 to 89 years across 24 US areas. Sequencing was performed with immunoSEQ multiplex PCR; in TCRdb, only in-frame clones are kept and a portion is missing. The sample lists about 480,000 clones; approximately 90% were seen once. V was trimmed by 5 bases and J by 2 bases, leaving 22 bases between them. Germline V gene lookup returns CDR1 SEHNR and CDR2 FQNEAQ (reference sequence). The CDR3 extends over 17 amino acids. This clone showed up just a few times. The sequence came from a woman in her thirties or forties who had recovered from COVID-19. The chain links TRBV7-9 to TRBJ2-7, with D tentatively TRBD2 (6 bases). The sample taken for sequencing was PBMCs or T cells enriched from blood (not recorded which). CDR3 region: CASSLGTVPSFAYEQYF. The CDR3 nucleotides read TGTGCCAGCAGCCTAGGGACTGTCCCCTCCTTCGCCTACGAGCAGTACTTC.